This T cell receptor beta chain was sequenced for a study of T-cell reconstitution after alpha-beta-depleted transplantation in children. This sample's TCRbeta library carried unique molecular identifier barcodes. TCRdb re-called the PCR reads with MiXCR, one entry per CDR3 protein. The table has about 460,000 distinct CDR3 sequences, roughly an eighth seen once. Ten or more counts support this clonotype. The CDR3 has 17 amino acids. V was clipped by 3 bases and J by 4 bases; unmatched bases: 15. The TCR originated in a human donor who donated a stem cell graft to a child with combined immunodeficiency. The V and J genes are TRBV12-3 or TRBV12-4 and TRBJ2-7, with 7 bases aligning to TRBD1. The source was PBMCs from the stem cell graft donor, collected from the stem cell graft. The CDR3 is CASSFSRQGRWAYEQYF. DNA for the CDR3: TGTGCCAGCAGTTTCTCAAGACAGGGACGGTGGGCTTACGAGCAGTACTTC.